One sample yielded the 28 T cell receptor beta chains listed below, sequenced in a study of tumor-infiltrating lymphocytes in primary liver carcinoma. The authors made TCR beta cDNA from about 500 ng total RNA with a constant-region primer. It was through three nested multiplex PCR rounds of slightly modified ARM-PCR that TCR beta libraries arose. TRBV1-TRBV30 forward and Cbeta reverse primers drove the first two approximately 11-cycle rounds. TCRdb recomputed calls from the multiplex PCR reads with MiXCR, one row per CDR3 protein. The sample holds approximately 330,000 distinct CDR3 sequences, almost 65% seen once. Unsorted whole blood yielded the blood RNA, and germline DNA was also extracted. Sequenced input: peripheral blood. The source is a man aged 35-49 years with primary liver carcinoma and hepatitis B virus infection.

A remark on this clonotype: This CDR3 fails to terminate in the conserved phenylalanine or tryptophan, so it likely reflects a read error. V usage is TRBV4-1 and J usage is TRBJ2-7; D might be TRBD2 (5 bases). Per germline, CDR1 MGHRA and CDR2 YSYEKL. CDR3 size: 15 residues. The CDR3 DNA reads TGTGCCAGTAGCCAAGATCAACTAGTCACCTACGAGCAGTACTTA. Protein product: CASSQDQLVTYEQYL.

This clonotype was observed at least ten times. V is TRBV6-5 and J is TRBJ1-4, with D perhaps matching TRBD1 (6 bases). Trimming left V 6 bases short and J 3 bases short, with 14 bases between. CDR3 length equals 15 residues. The germline CDR1 and CDR2 sequences are MNHEY and SVGAGI. CDR3: CASRSDRRANEKLFF. CDR3 nucleotides: TGTGCCAGCAGAAGTGACAGGAGGGCTAATGAAAAACTGTTTTTT.

A note on this clonotype: This could be a read error, since a much larger clone is one nucleotide away. This chain links TRBV6-2 or TRBV6-3 with TRBJ2-7, with 12 bases identical to TRBD2. CDR3 size: 13 residues. CDR1 is MNHEY, CDR2 SVGEGT, per germline. J gave up 2 bases and V 9 bases, and 2 bases lay outside the gene matches. The CDR3 DNA sequence: TGTGCCAGAAGGACTAGCGGGGCCTACGAGCAGTACTTC. This codes for CARRTSGAYEQYF.

This clonotype has just a few counts. The CDR3 does not close with the conserved phenylalanine or tryptophan, likely indicating a read error. The V call is TRBV29-1, the J call TRBJ1-1; D may be TRBD1 (5 bases). Trimming shortened V by 4 bases and J by 10 bases, and 13 bases separated the two germline ends. This CDR3 has 11 residues. CDR1 is SQVTM and CDR2 is ANQGSEA in the germline V gene. The CDR3 DNA sequence: TGCAGCGTTGTGAGGGGTGTTAGAGCTTTCTCT. It yields the protein CSVVRGVRAFS.

The rearrangement joins TRBV5-1 to TRBJ2-2, with 11 bases fitting TRBD2. This CDR3 comprises 14 residues. The V and J ends lost 4 bases and 7 bases, in that order; junction bases with no gene match: 3. Germline V gene lookup returns CDR1 SGHRS and CDR2 YFSETQ. CDR3 amino acids: CASSILAGDGELFF. The CDR3 region has the DNA TGCGCCAGCAGCATACTAGCGGGAGACGGGGAGCTGTTTTTT.

Notes on this clonotype: One end of the junction does not line up with germline, which may come from a read error. J is TRBJ2-5 and V is TRBV5-4; D gene uncertain. The CDR3 spans 13 residues. Germline loops: CDR1 SGHNT, CDR2 YYREEE (reference sequence). CDR3: CASTLASRETQYF. In nucleotides, the CDR3 is TGTGCCAGCACCTTGGCCTCCAGGGAGACCCAGTACTTC.

Points on this clonotype: The junction departs from germline at one end; a sequencing error may be responsible. The chain couples TRBV11-2 to TRBJ2-1, with 7 bases that match TRBD2. Germline CDR1 is SGHAT and CDR2 is FQNNGV. The CDR3 length is 17 residues. CDR3 sequence (DNA): TGTGCCAGCATCTCTCTCACCGGACTAGGGGACTACAATGGGCAGTTCTTC. This sequence encodes CASISLTGLGDYNGQFF.

A remark on this clonotype: Likely a read error: the CDR3 ends without its conserved phenylalanine or tryptophan. This chain uses TRBV11-2 with TRBJ2-1, with D possibly TRBD2 on 5 matching bases. V was shortened by 6 bases and J by 4 bases, with 16 bases between the two germline ends. From germline, CDR1 is SGHAT and CDR2 FQNNGV. The CDR3 spans 15 residues. The CDR3 DNA follows: TGTGCCAGCAGGTTGGACTGGTCGGCGTACAATGAGCAGTTCTTA. This gives the protein CASRLDWSAYNEQFL.

This clonotype has more than one count but fewer than ten. Given a much more abundant clone one base away, this may be a read error. The gene calls are TRBV4-1 and TRBJ2-1; TRBD1 might be the D (5 bases). Germline V lookup: CDR1 MGHRA, CDR2 YSYEKL. V lost 3 bases to trimming and J lost 0 bases, with 12 bases between them. The CDR3 has 16 amino acids. The CDR3 nucleotides are TGCGCCAGCAGCCAGATCGGACATGGCTCCTACAATGAGCAGTTCTTC. Its protein product is CASSQIGHGSYNEQFF.

V is TRBV11-2 and J is TRBJ2-1; possibly TRBD2 for D (6 bases). Trimming stripped 7 bases from V and 8 bases from J, with 18 bases between. Germline loops: CDR1 SGHAT, CDR2 FQNNGV. CDR3 length: 14 amino acids. The CDR3 is CASTFSHGSDEQFF. DNA for the CDR3: TGTGCCAGCACCTTCAGTCACGGGAGTGATGAGCAGTTCTTC.

This rearrangement joins TRBV6-1 to TRBJ1-1, with a weak D call TRBD1 (6 bases). The CDR3 has 13 amino acids. The germline V gene has CDR1 MNHNS and CDR2 SASEGT. V shed 6 bases and J shed 3 bases, with 11 bases lying between them. The CDR3 spells CASRMGGHTEAFF. The CDR3 DNA reads as TGTGCCAGCAGGATGGGGGGGCACACTGAAGCTTTCTTT.

The chain couples TRBV19 to TRBJ1-1; unclear D gene. Trimming took 7 bases from V and 1 from J, leaving 10 bases between them. CDR1 is LNHDA, CDR2 SQIVND, per germline (reference sequence). The length of the CDR3 is 13 residues. The DNA for the CDR3 is TGTGCCAGTAAAAAGGGTGGGAACACTGAAGCTTTCTTT. Translated, it gives CASKKGGNTEAFF.

The chain employs TRBV28 and TRBJ2-7; TRBD1 aligns across 8 bases. CDR3 length equals 19 residues. The germline gives CDR1 MDHEN, CDR2 SYDVKM. V lost 8 bases, J lost 2 bases, and 23 bases stayed unmatched. The CDR3 sequence: CASGSVDRGMRGAPYEQYF. DNA of the CDR3: TGTGCCAGCGGCTCCGTTGACAGGGGAATGCGCGGGGCCCCCTACGAGCAGTACTTC.

At least ten counts were recorded for this clonotype. The chain employs TRBV12-3 or TRBV12-4 and TRBJ2-2; 12 nucleotides line up with TRBD2. After removal of 0 bases from V and 6 bases from J, the junction contained 5 bases not matched to a gene. The CDR3 has 17 residues. The CDR3 nucleotides read TGTGCCAGCAGTTTAGCGCTAGCGGGAGGGCCTTCCGGGGAGCTGTTTTTT. Translating gives CASSLALAGGPSGELFF.

Many counts were recorded for this clonotype. The chain employs TRBV5-4 and TRBJ2-3, with 9 nucleotides matching TRBD2. In germline, CDR1 is SGHNT, CDR2 YYREEE (reference sequence). This CDR3 has 17 residues. J lost 3 bases, V lost 4 bases, and 12 bases had no gene match. In DNA form, the CDR3 reads TGTGCCAGCAGCCTTTACCTAGCGGGAACGGGGACAGATACGCAGTATTTT. It codes for CASSLYLAGTGTDTQYF.

Points on this clonotype: The CDR3 end shows no conserved phenylalanine or tryptophan, and so a read error is likely. This sequence joins TRBV11-2 and TRBJ2-7, with D perhaps assigned TRBD1 or TRBD2 (5 bases each). Germline V gene sequence: CDR1 SGHAT, CDR2 FQNNGV. CDR3 size: 14 residues. Trimming took off 6 bases at V and 5 bases at J, with 17 bases between the two ends. The CDR3 here is CASSSPGLRHEQYL. The CDR3 DNA follows: TGTGCCAGCAGTTCCCCGGGGCTAAGGCACGAGCAGTACTTA.

There are many counts of this clonotype. The chain uses TRBV4-1 and TRBJ2-5; 7 positions agree with TRBD1. Trimming took 2 bases from V and 2 from J; bases not matched to a gene: 5. The germline CDR1 and CDR2 sequences are MGHRA and YSYEKL. This CDR3 is 15 amino acids long. Written as DNA, the CDR3 is TGCGCCAGCAGCCAAAAGACAGGGACACAAGAGACCCAGTACTTC. This translates into CASSQKTGTQETQYF.

With respect to this clonotype: A read error is possible here, since a much larger clone lies one base away. The chain employs TRBV6-6 and TRBJ2-7; 8 bases are a match to TRBD1. The CDR3 contains 14 residues. CDR1 is MNHNY and CDR2 is SVGAGI in the germline V gene (reference sequence). The CDR3 loop reads CASSYRDRFYERYF. CDR3 nucleotide sequence: TGTGCCAGCAGTTACCGGGACAGGTTCTACGAGCGGTACTTC.

Concerning this clonotype: This could be a read error, since a much larger clone is one nucleotide away. The J gene is TRBJ2-6, the V gene TRBV6-1; 8 nucleotides align to TRBD2. V was pared by 3 bases and J by 12 bases, with 10 bases of the junction left unmatched. This CDR3 has 15 amino acids. Germline CDR1 MNHNS, CDR2 SASEGT. The CDR3 here is CASSDGISGAPVLTF. CDR3 nucleotides: TGTGCCAGCAGTGATGGGATTAGCGGGGCACCCGTCCTGACTTTC.

Points on this clonotype: This may stem from a read error, because a much larger clone lies one nucleotide away. The J gene is TRBJ2-7, the V gene TRBV4-1; D is undetermined. Germline-derived CDR1 and CDR2 are MGHRA and YSYEKL. The CDR3 totals 17 residues. CDR3 bases: TGCGCCAGAAGCCAGGAAACGTGGCAGCTGAGCTCCTACGAGCAGTACTTC. Translating gives CARSQETWQLSSYEQYF.

V usage is TRBV6-6 and J usage is TRBJ2-7; no clear D. This CDR3 comprises 13 residues. The V gene's germline CDR1 is MNHNY and CDR2 SVGAGI (reference sequence). Between the trimmed V and J ends, which lost 11 bases and 3 bases, there was a span of 17 bases. The CDR3, as DNA: TGTGCCCCAGCGACACTCGATAACTACGAGCAGTACTTC. Translation: CAPATLDNYEQYF.

The rearrangement joins TRBV4-1 to TRBJ2-7; TRBD1 matches 7 bases. This CDR3 contains 16 residues. V dropped 1 base and J dropped 2; count of bases not matched to a gene: 8. From germline, CDR1 is MGHRA and CDR2 YSYEKL. CDR3 DNA: TGCGCCAGCAGCCAAGCTCCGGGACAGCCGACCTACGAGCAGTACTTC. Translating gives CASSQAPGQPTYEQYF.

This clonotype was detected many times. J is TRBJ1-2 and V is TRBV12-3 or TRBV12-4, with 7 bases fitting TRBD1. Germline trimming cut 3 bases from V and 2 bases from J; bases unmatched to any gene: 6. The CDR3 contains 15 residues. CDR3 protein: CASSLGTAQNYGYTF. The CDR3 coding sequence is TGTGCCAGCAGTTTGGGGACAGCTCAAAACTATGGCTACACCTTC.

The chain links TRBV7-9 to TRBJ2-7, with D possibly TRBD1 on 5 matching bases. Germline loops: CDR1 SEHNR, CDR2 FQNEAQ (reference sequence). V lost 4 bases and J lost 8, with 21 bases in between. This CDR3 contains 15 residues. This CDR3 is CASSSAPRVLYKQYF. CDR3 in DNA: TGTGCCAGCAGCTCGGCCCCCAGGGTGTTATACAAGCAGTACTTC.

This clonotype showed up many times. V is TRBV4-1 and J is TRBJ2-3; a possible D gene is TRBD2 (6 bases). Trimming took 2 bases from V and 6 from J, leaving 15 bases between them. The V gene's germline CDR1 is MGHRA and CDR2 YSYEKL. The length of the CDR3 is 15 residues. The CDR3 loop reads CASSQSLSRGDTQYF. The CDR3 DNA sequence: TGCGCCAGCAGCCAATCTCTAAGCCGGGGGGATACGCAGTATTTT.

A note on this clonotype: Possible read error: a much larger clone is one base away. This rearrangement joins TRBV4-2 to TRBJ1-2, with TRBD1 matching 10 bases. From germline, CDR1 is LGHNA and CDR2 YNFKEQ. CDR3 length: 14 residues. Unmatched junction bases numbered 4, after V lost 2 bases and J lost 7 bases. In nucleotides, the CDR3 is TGTGCCAGCAGCCAATCTGGACAGGGGGTTGGCTACACCTTC. Its protein product is CASSQSGQGVGYTF.

This clonotype was picked up many times. This chain connects TRBV6-2 or TRBV6-3 to TRBJ1-5; 11 nucleotides align to TRBD1. The V gene's germline CDR1 is MNHEY and CDR2 SVGEGT. The CDR3 contains 13 residues. V lost 8 bases to trimming and J lost 6 bases; unmatched junction nucleotides: 3. CDR3 amino acids: CASGQGAGQPQHF. In DNA form, the CDR3 reads TGTGCCAGCGGACAGGGGGCAGGTCAGCCCCAGCATTTT.

V and J are TRBV11-2 and TRBJ2-1, with D possibly TRBD1 on 6 matching bases. Germline CDR1 is SGHAT and CDR2 is FQNNGV. The CDR3 length is 16 residues. V lost 5 bases, J lost 2 bases, and 16 bases lay in between. CDR3 region: CASSDTDRRTYNEQFF. The CDR3 DNA reads as TGTGCCAGCAGCGATACCGACAGGCGTACCTACAATGAGCAGTTCTTC.